Below are 25 T cell receptor beta chains sequenced from a single sample in a study of response to subunit inactivated influenza vaccine. TCRdb called the RT-PCR reads again in MiXCR, with one record for every CDR3 protein. This sample yields roughly 650,000 distinct CDR3 sequences, of which 11% to 15% are seen a single time; 7.5% to 8% belongs to the top ten. This specimen was PBMCs from blood, taken roughly 2 weeks before vaccination. These receptors came from a man aged 45-65 years who received an inactivated influenza vaccine.

The gene calls are TRBV4-1 and TRBJ1-3, with 9 nucleotides matching TRBD1. V shed 0 bases and J 0 bases; nucleotides not matched to a gene: 6. This CDR3 spans 18 amino acids. Germline assignment: CDR1 MGHRA and CDR2 YSYEKL. The CDR3 loop reads CASSQEGQGMSSGNTIYF. CDR3 DNA: TGCGCCAGCAGCCAAGAGGGACAGGGAATGAGCTCTGGAAACACCATATATTTT.

This chain connects TRBV5-1 to TRBJ2-3; D may match TRBD1 or TRBD2 (5 bases each). This CDR3 spans 16 amino acids. V gave up 0 bases and J gave up 2 bases, with 13 bases separating them. CDR1 SGHRS and CDR2 YFSETQ come from the germline V gene. CDR3 residues: CASSLAGAAATDTQYF. CDR3 in DNA: TGCGCCAGCAGCTTGGCCGGGGCGGCCGCCACAGATACGCAGTATTTT.

This clonotype was observed a handful of times. This chain uses TRBV7-9 with TRBJ1-2; 8 bases are shared with TRBD1. This CDR3 contains 14 residues. Losses at the gene ends were 4 bases for V and 8 bases for J; bases not matched to a gene: 9. Germline V CDR1 and CDR2: SEHNR, FQNEAQ (reference sequence). CDR3 sequence: CASSSVGQGLGYTF. CDR3 coding DNA: TGTGCCAGCAGCTCAGTAGGACAGGGTCTAGGCTACACCTTC.

This clonotype appeared a few times. This chain joins TRBV24-1 and TRBJ2-3, with TRBD2 identical over 10 bases. This CDR3 region has 19 residues. The junction had 17 bases not matched to a gene; V was cut back by 3 bases and J by 6 bases. Germline V gene sequence: CDR1 KGHDR, CDR2 SFDVKD. The CDR3 reads CATSDRRGERGGFLDTQYF. In nucleotides, the CDR3 is TGTGCCACCAGTGATAGGCGTGGCGAGCGGGGGGGCTTCCTGGATACGCAGTATTTT.

The rearrangement joins TRBV24-1 to TRBJ2-5; TRBD1 is a possible D gene (6 bases). Germline V gene lookup returns CDR1 KGHDR and CDR2 SFDVKD. The ends were cut back, 4 bases at V and 1 base at J, with 9 bases in the middle. This CDR3 spans 14 amino acids. CDR3 loop: CATSDDRFQETQYF. Written as DNA, the CDR3 is TGTGCCACCAGTGACGACAGGTTCCAAGAGACCCAGTACTTC.

This clonotype occurred a few times. The chain employs TRBV5-1 and TRBJ2-1, with D perhaps matching TRBD2 (7 bases). The CDR3 runs to 12 residues. V lost 5 bases and J lost 9, with 12 bases in between. The germline V gene has CDR1 SGHRS and CDR2 YFSETQ. In DNA, the CDR3 is TGCGCCAGCAGTGGAGGGGGGGCTGAGCAGTTCTTC. Its translation is CASSGGGAEQFF. The full variable domain, with the rest looked up from reference TRBV5-1 and TRBJ2-1, is KAGVTQTPRYLIKTRGQQVTLSCSPISGHRSVSWYQQTPGQGLQFLFEYFSETQRNKGNFPGRFSGRQFSNSRSEMNVSTLELGDSALYLCASSGGGAEQFFGPGTRLTVL.

Ten or more counts support this clonotype. The chain has TRBV12-3 or TRBV12-4 and TRBJ2-3; TRBD2 agrees at 9 bases. The CDR3 sequence is 14 residues long. The ends lost 7 bases at V and 3 bases at J; junction bases unmatched: 5. The CDR3 here is CASTLAGWTDTQYF. The CDR3 region has the DNA TGTGCCAGCACCCTAGCGGGGTGGACAGATACGCAGTATTTT.

The chain joins TRBV20-1 to TRBJ2-7; D is undetermined. The CDR3 runs to 14 residues. The V gene's germline CDR1 is DFQATT and CDR2 SNEGSKA (reference sequence). The ends were cut back, 3 bases at V and 4 bases at J, with 16 bases in the middle. This chain's CDR3 is CSASRQQKKYEQYF. The CDR3 DNA reads as TGCAGTGCTAGTAGGCAGCAGAAGAAGTACGAGCAGTACTTC.

This clonotype was recorded a few times. The chain has TRBV5-6 and TRBJ1-6, with 8 bases aligning to TRBD1. CDR1 and CDR2 from the germline V gene are SGHDT and YYEEEE. The junction had 7 bases not matched to a gene; V was cut back by 4 bases and J by 7 bases. The CDR3 totals 15 residues. CDR3 amino acids: CASSGTGGLNSPLHF. As DNA, the CDR3 is TGTGCCAGCAGCGGAACAGGGGGTCTCAATTCACCCCTCCACTTT.

The sample holds one count of this clonotype. This sequence joins TRBV19 and TRBJ2-1, with 8 bases identical to TRBD2. The length of the CDR3 is 13 residues. Trimming cost V 9 bases and J 0 bases; bases outside gene matches: 1. The germline V gene encodes CDR1 LNHDA and CDR2 SQIVND (reference sequence). The CDR3 sequence: CASGGASYNEQFF. DNA for the CDR3: TGTGCCAGCGGGGGGGCCTCCTACAATGAGCAGTTCTTC.

This clonotype appeared a few times. The gene calls are TRBV29-1 and TRBJ1-1, with D uncertain. The CDR3 has 13 amino acids. V lost 7 bases and J lost 1, with 13 bases in between. Germline values: CDR1 SQVTM, CDR2 ANQGSEA. In DNA form, the CDR3 reads TGCAGCGCCTGGTCGTCTAGGAACACTGAAGCTTTCTTT. It encodes CSAWSSRNTEAFF.

This clonotype has at least ten counts. The chain uses TRBV12-3 or TRBV12-4 and TRBJ1-5, with 9 bases lining up with TRBD1. The CDR3 consists of 13 residues. V dropped 5 bases and J dropped 7; count of bases not matched to a gene: 3. The CDR3 DNA reads TGTGCCAGCAGTCCCGGACAGGGGCAGCCCCAGCATTTT. Translated: CASSPGQGQPQHF.

The chain carries TRBV29-1 and TRBJ2-3; 7 positions match TRBD1. Trimming removed 7 bases from V and 1 base from J; junction bases left unmatched: 5. The CDR3 is 13 residues long. CDR1 and CDR2 (germline): SQVTM, ANQGSEA. For the CDR3, the DNA is TGCAGCGGCGAGGGGGCCGGCACAGATACGCAGTATTTT. It is translated as CSGEGAGTDTQYF.

This clonotype was seen a handful of times. In nucleotides, the CDR3 is TGTGCCAGCAGTCTCCTAGCAGACAGGGATGGCTACACCTTC. Translating it yields CASSLLADRDGYTF. The rearrangement links TRBV12-3 or TRBV12-4 to TRBJ1-2; TRBD1 matches at 7 bases. The V segment lost 5 bases and the J segment 6 bases; nucleotides outside the gene matches: 9. The CDR3 runs 14 residues.

The chain couples TRBV7-9 to TRBJ1-2; D uncertain. The V end was cut by 5 bases, the J end by 3 bases, with 19 bases between. Germline assignment: CDR1 SEHNR and CDR2 FQNEAQ (reference sequence). The length of the CDR3 is 16 residues. The CDR3 spells CASSPPGRPWDYGYTF. For the CDR3, the DNA is TGTGCCAGCAGCCCACCCGGGAGACCCTGGGACTATGGCTACACCTTC.

This clonotype was observed a handful of times. The chain carries TRBV6-5 and TRBJ2-5; unclear D gene. Trimming shortened V by 2 bases and J by 3 bases, and 13 bases separated the two germline ends. The CDR3 length is 15 residues. Germline V CDR1 and CDR2: MNHEY, SVGAGI. For the CDR3, the DNA is TGTGCCAGCAGTTACGGCTCGGGCCAGGAAGAGACCCAGTACTTC. It yields the protein CASSYGSGQEETQYF.

This clonotype was picked up a small number of times. The V and J genes are TRBV5-5 and TRBJ2-1; possibly TRBD1 for D (5 bases). The CDR3 contains 16 residues. Germline V gives CDR1 SGHKS, CDR2 YYEKEE (reference sequence). Trimming cost V 0 bases and J 0 bases, with 10 bases left between them. CDR3 coding DNA: TGTGCCAGCAGCTTGGAACAGGTTAGCTCCTACAATGAGCAGTTCTTC. Translation: CASSLEQVSSYNEQFF.

This clonotype turned up a few times. The CDR3 reads CSASKEGARNEQFF. CDR3 nucleotides: TGCAGTGCTAGTAAGGAGGGGGCGAGAAATGAGCAGTTCTTC. The chain recombines TRBV20-1 with TRBJ2-1; a weak D match, TRBD1 (7 bases). Germline values: CDR1 DFQATT, CDR2 SNEGSKA (reference sequence). The length of the CDR3 is 14 residues. Trimming removed 3 bases at V and 7 bases at J, with 16 bases between.

This clonotype was counted only a few times. The CDR3 DNA follows: TGTGCCAGCAGCTTCTTATCCGGGACAGGGGTCAGACTCCTCCACTTT. Amino acid sequence: CASSFLSGTGVRLLHF. This sequence joins TRBV5-6 and TRBJ1-6; TRBD1 agrees at 10 bases. This CDR3 spans 16 amino acids. V lost 2 bases to trimming and J lost 15 bases; unmatched junction nucleotides: 14. Looked up from germline, CDR1 is SGHDT and CDR2 is YYEEEE. Complete variable domain (other parts from reference TRBV5-6 and TRBJ1-6): DAGVTQSPTHLIKTRGQQVTLRCSPKSGHDTVSWYQQALGQGPQFIFQYYEEEERQRGNFPDRFSGHQFPNYSSELNVNALLLGDSALYLCASSFLSGTGVRLLHFGNGTRLTVT.

This clonotype was counted many times. This chain connects TRBV5-6 to TRBJ2-7; 7 bases align to TRBD2. In germline, CDR1 is SGHDT, CDR2 YYEEEE. With V trimmed by 3 bases and J by 0 bases, 3 bases remained unmatched. The CDR3 totals 14 residues. CDR3 amino acids: CASSSGLSSYEQYF. The CDR3 nucleotides are TGTGCCAGCAGCTCGGGACTATCCTCCTACGAGCAGTACTTC. Full variable domain (remainder filled in from reference TRBV5-6 and TRBJ2-7): DAGVTQSPTHLIKTRGQQVTLRCSPKSGHDTVSWYQQALGQGPQFIFQYYEEEERQRGNFPDRFSGHQFPNYSSELNVNALLLGDSALYLCASSSGLSSYEQYFGPGTRLTVT.

This clonotype turned up a few times. The gene calls are TRBV7-4 and TRBJ1-2; D perhaps matches TRBD1 (6 bases). The CDR3 extends over 20 amino acids. Between the trimmed V and J ends, which lost 4 bases and 0 bases, there was a span of 27 bases. Germline V CDR1 and CDR2: SGHVT, SQSDAQ. CDR3 nucleotides: TGTGCCAGCAGCTACGGGGGGACACCTCTCGCTCCCGGCCCTAACTATGGCTACACCTTC. The encoded protein is CASSYGGTPLAPGPNYGYTF.

The rearrangement links TRBV29-1 to TRBJ2-1, with D possibly being TRBD2 (5 bases). V gave up 3 bases and J gave up 1 base, with 10 bases separating them. Germline loops: CDR1 SQVTM, CDR2 ANQGSEA. The CDR3 is 14 residues long. Here the CDR3 reads CSVDISASYNEQFF. The CDR3 DNA reads as TGCAGCGTTGATATTAGCGCATCCTACAATGAGCAGTTCTTC.

Many counts were recorded for this clonotype. A junction end diverges from the germline sequence, so it may reflect a read error. The J gene is TRBJ2-3, the V gene TRBV7-9, with D unclear. CDR1 and CDR2 from the germline V gene are SEHNR and FQNEAQ (reference sequence). This CDR3 is built from 13 residues. The CDR3, as DNA: TGTGCCAGCAGCTTAGAAGTCCCGGGCCCGCTACATTTT. Amino acid sequence: CASSLEVPGPLHF.

The table lists this clonotype with a count of one. The chain carries TRBV20-1 and TRBJ1-1, with D possibly being TRBD1 (5 bases). Germline V lookup: CDR1 DFQATT, CDR2 SNEGSKA (reference sequence). CDR3 length equals 13 residues. Trimming took off 4 bases at V and 0 bases at J, with 9 bases between the two ends. CDR3 region: CSAIGGMNTEAFF. DNA of the CDR3: TGCAGTGCTATTGGGGGTATGAACACTGAAGCTTTCTTT.

CDR3 bases: TGTGCCAGCAGTTTATCTCCCGGAAAAGAGACCCAGTACTTC. Its translation: CASSLSPGKETQYF. The genes are TRBV27 and TRBJ2-5, with no clear D. The CDR3 runs 14 residues. Germline V gives CDR1 MNHEY, CDR2 SMNVEV (reference sequence). Between the trimmed V and J ends, which lost 0 bases and 3 bases, there was a span of 8 bases.